Presented here are 22 T cell receptor beta chains from one specimen sequenced in a study of spatial heterogeneity in lung cancer. Overall study results and limits: Within tumors, counts of expanded alpha and beta TCRs tracked tumor mutation counts.

Time point of the sample: sample taken at primary tumor resection. Their specific antigens are unknown. TCRdb redid the calling of the 5' RACE reads with MiXCR, one entry per CDR3 protein. The sample records some 1,600 distinct CDR3 sequences, more than 10% being singletons. This material consisted of lung tumor tissue, taken at surgery. The origin of the receptors is a male donor with early-stage non-small cell lung cancer.

This clonotype is termed medium-sized (0.01 to 0.1%). The CDR3 DNA reads as TGTGCCACCAGTGGTTTTAGCGGGTCTGGGGCCAACGTCCTGACTTTC. Its protein product is CATSGFSGSGANVLTF. The rearrangement links TRBV24-1 to TRBJ2-6, with 7 bases lining up with TRBD2. The CDR3 spans 16 residues. The V segment lost 5 bases and the J segment 1 base; nucleotides outside the gene matches: 4. Germline CDR1 is KGHDR and CDR2 is SFDVKD.

This clonotype is categorized as medium-sized. The chain links TRBV6-5 to TRBJ2-7; TRBD2 matches at 14 bases. Losses at the gene ends were 4 bases for V and 4 bases for J; bases not matched to a gene: 3. Germline CDR1 is MNHEY and CDR2 is SVGAGI. The CDR3 totals 15 residues. CDR3 amino acids: CASSSGLAGAYEQYF. DNA of the CDR3: TGTGCCAGCAGTTCGGGACTAGCGGGAGCTTACGAGCAGTACTTC.

By its share, this clonotype is medium-sized. This chain connects TRBV19 to TRBJ1-5; TRBD1 is a possible D gene (5 bases). Germline V gives CDR1 LNHDA, CDR2 SQIVND (reference sequence). The CDR3 runs 15 residues. V dropped 1 base and J dropped 1 base, with 8 bases sitting between them. As DNA, the CDR3 is TGTGCCAGTAGTATAGGGGGGAGAAGCAATCAGCCCCAGCATTTT. As protein: CASSIGGRSNQPQHF.

V gene TRBV12-3 or TRBV12-4 combines with J gene TRBJ2-1; TRBD1 matches 7 bases. The CDR3 sequence is 15 residues long. V dropped 5 bases and J dropped 7; count of bases not matched to a gene: 11. The CDR3, as DNA: TGTGCCAGCAGTCTCTTTGCACAGGGGAGAAATGAGCAGTTCTTC. It encodes CASSLFAQGRNEQFF.

This chain uses TRBV5-1 with TRBJ2-7; no firm D call. This CDR3 region has 15 residues. V lost 2 bases, J lost 2 bases, and 14 bases lay in between. Germline V lookup: CDR1 SGHRS, CDR2 YFSETQ. The CDR3 spells CASSFPETSPYEQYF. In nucleotides, the CDR3 is TGCGCCAGCAGCTTTCCCGAGACGTCCCCCTACGAGCAGTACTTC.

This clonotype rates as medium-sized (0.01 to 0.1%). This sequence joins TRBV6-1 and TRBJ1-5, with a tentative D call TRBD1 (6 bases). Germline values: CDR1 MNHNS, CDR2 SASEGT. The CDR3 totals 15 residues. V lost 5 bases, J lost 0 bases, and 11 bases lay in between. The CDR3 loop is CASSKGGDSNQPQHF. The CDR3 DNA reads as TGTGCCAGCAGTAAGGGGGGGGATAGCAATCAGCCCCAGCATTTT.

By sample share, this clonotype is medium-sized (0.01 to 0.1%). The chain links TRBV19 to TRBJ1-5, with D perhaps matching TRBD1 (5 bases). CDR1 LNHDA and CDR2 SQIVND come from the germline V gene (reference sequence). This CDR3 region has 16 residues. Trimming cost V 5 bases and J 4 bases, with 18 bases left between them. The CDR3 loop reads CASSVRGTFWNQPQHF. The CDR3 region has the DNA TGTGCCAGTAGTGTTCGGGGGACGTTCTGGAATCAGCCCCAGCATTTT.

This clonotype is categorized as medium-sized (0.01 to 0.1%). The chain is built from TRBV28 and TRBJ2-7; no definite D call. V gave up 6 bases and J gave up 6 bases, with 9 bases separating them. Germline V gene data show CDR1 as MDHEN and CDR2 as SYDVKM. This CDR3 contains 11 residues. In DNA form, the CDR3 reads TGTGCCAGCAGCTCCCTGTCCGAGCAGTACTTC. Translated, it gives CASSSLSEQYF.

This clonotype is medium-sized. The chain is built from TRBV12-5 and TRBJ1-1; D may be TRBD1 (6 bases). The CDR3 contains 13 residues. Germline V gives CDR1 LGHNT, CDR2 FRNRAP. Trimming took 7 bases from V and 5 from J, leaving 14 bases between them. The chain's CDR3 is CASAQQGPTEAFF. In nucleotides, the CDR3 is TGTGCTAGTGCCCAACAGGGTCCGACTGAAGCTTTCTTT.

By sample fraction, this clonotype is medium-sized. The chain recombines TRBV18 with TRBJ2-7; D ambiguous. Germline V CDR1 and CDR2: KGHSH, LQKENI. This CDR3 is 13 amino acids long. V shed 0 bases and J shed 1 base, with 4 bases lying between them. Here the CDR3 reads CASSPPLSYEQYF. DNA of the CDR3: TGTGCCAGCTCACCACCCCTTTCCTACGAGCAGTACTTC.

This clonotype is medium-sized by share. This chain connects TRBV4-1 to TRBJ1-2; tentative D call: TRBD1 (5 bases). V was cut by 2 bases and J by 4 bases, with 17 bases left in between. Germline lookup yields CDR1 MGHRA and CDR2 YSYEKL. The CDR3 spans 16 residues. This chain's CDR3 is CASSQPEWQGSYGYTF. In DNA form, the CDR3 reads TGCGCCAGCAGCCAACCTGAATGGCAGGGTAGCTATGGCTACACCTTC.

In regard to this clonotype: Just one base apart from a much larger clone, this may be a read error. J is TRBJ1-1 and V is TRBV29-1, with D unresolved. The CDR3 loop spans 12 amino acids. V was pared by 5 bases and J by 1 base, with 8 bases between. Per the germline V gene, CDR1 is SQVTM and CDR2 is ANQGSEA. The CDR3 nucleotides read TGCAGCGTTTTGGTAGGGAACACTGAAGCTTTCTTT. This codes for CSVLVGNTEAFF.

The chain uses TRBV10-2 and TRBJ2-7; the D call may be TRBD1 or TRBD2 (5 bases each). Germline V gene sequence: CDR1 WSHSY, CDR2 SAAADI. V gave up 7 bases and J gave up 0 bases, with 22 bases separating them. The CDR3 is made up of 17 amino acids. The CDR3 is CASITLRDPTSSYEQYF. DNA of the CDR3: TGCGCCAGCATTACCCTCCGGGACCCAACCTCCTCCTACGAGCAGTACTTC.

This clonotype is medium-sized in the sample. This sequence joins TRBV10-1 and TRBJ2-2; maybe TRBD2 (6 bases). This CDR3 is 15 amino acids long. Trimming cost V 0 bases and J 4 bases, with 9 bases left between them. CDR1 WNHNN and CDR2 SYGVQD come from the germline V gene (reference sequence). The CDR3 sequence is CASSESGGLTGELFF. The CDR3 region has the DNA TGCGCCAGCAGTGAGTCGGGGGGACTCACCGGGGAGCTGTTTTTT.

The chain employs TRBV3-1 and TRBJ2-1, with TRBD2 matching 8 bases. Germline V gene lookup returns CDR1 LGHDT and CDR2 YNNKEL (reference sequence). Trimming cost V 0 bases and J 3 bases; bases outside gene matches: 4. The CDR3 has 16 amino acids. In DNA, the CDR3 is TGTGCCAGCAGCCAAGATAGCGCGGGGGGCTACAATGAGCAGTTCTTC. Encoded protein: CASSQDSAGGYNEQFF.

Relative to its sample, this clonotype is medium-sized (0.01 to 0.1%). The V call is TRBV6-2 or TRBV6-3, the J call TRBJ2-7; D is possibly TRBD2 (6 bases). This CDR3 contains 15 residues. Trimming pared 0 bases from V and 6 bases from J, leaving 15 bases between. The germline gives CDR1 MNHEY, CDR2 SVGEGT. This chain's CDR3 is CASSYSTSGSGEQYF. CDR3 sequence (DNA): TGTGCCAGCAGTTACTCGACCAGCGGGTCGGGCGAGCAGTACTTC.

A single count supports this clonotype. The chain couples TRBV5-6 to TRBJ1-1; TRBD1 might be the D (6 bases). Germline assignment: CDR1 SGHDT and CDR2 YYEEEE. The V end lost 0 bases, the J end lost 3 bases, and 9 bases lay between the germline ends. The CDR3 has 14 residues. CDR3 DNA sequence: TGTGCCAGCAGCTTGGGGACAGCCTACACTGAAGCTTTCTTT. It encodes CASSLGTAYTEAFF.

This clonotype was picked up a small number of times. The chain is built from TRBV7-2 and TRBJ2-5; TRBD2 matches 15 bases. From germline, CDR1 is SGHTA and CDR2 FQGNSA. There are 17 residues in the CDR3. The ends lost 4 bases at V and 7 bases at J; junction bases unmatched: 10. DNA for the CDR3: TGTGCCAGCAGCTCGACCGGGACTAGCGGGAGGCGGGGGACCCAGTACTTC. It is translated as CASSSTGTSGRRGTQYF.

The chain is built from TRBV5-6 and TRBJ2-1; 8 bases agree with TRBD2. This CDR3 is 14 amino acids long. J lost 5 bases, V lost 5 bases, and 6 bases had no gene match. Looked up from germline, CDR1 is SGHDT and CDR2 is YYEEEE. The CDR3 DNA follows: TGTGCCAGCAGTCTAGGACTAGCTGACAATGAGCAGTTCTTC. Amino acids: CASSLGLADNEQFF.

This clonotype qualifies as medium-sized (0.01 to 0.1%). This rearrangement joins TRBV12-5 to TRBJ1-1; D possibly corresponds to TRBD1 (6 bases). The CDR3 sequence is 14 residues long. Germline CDR1 and CDR2: LGHNT and FRNRAP. The germline V and J ends were trimmed by 5 bases and 1 base, with 11 bases remaining between them. The CDR3 loop reads CASGRIQGNTEAFF. CDR3 in DNA: TGTGCTAGTGGTCGTATACAGGGGAACACTGAAGCTTTCTTT.

This clonotype showed up just a few times. V and J are TRBV30 and TRBJ1-3, with D possibly matching TRBD1 (5 bases). Looked up from germline, CDR1 is GTSNPN and CDR2 is SVGIG (reference sequence). The CDR3 spans 14 residues. Trimming cost V 1 base and J 0 bases, with 7 bases left between them. Here the CDR3 DNA reads TGTGCCTGGAGTGGACAGAACTCTGGAAACACCATATATTTT. Its translation: CAWSGQNSGNTIYF.

By share, this clonotype ranks as medium-sized. V is TRBV10-2 and J is TRBJ2-1; D possibly corresponds to TRBD2 (6 bases). V shed 7 bases and J shed 0 bases, with 28 bases lying between them. Germline V CDR1 and CDR2: WSHSY, SAAADI. The CDR3 has 20 residues. CDR3 coding DNA: TGCGCCAGCACCGAGCGGCGGGGCTTGGACGGGGGAAGCTCCTACAATGAGCAGTTCTTC. Its protein is CASTERRGLDGGSSYNEQFF.